The 14 T cell receptor beta chains in this list originate from one sample, sequenced in a study of T cells in narcolepsy. Libraries were prepared by immunoSEQ multiplex PCR; TCRdb keeps only in-frame clonotypes and omits some of them. The repertoire consists of some 30,000 clones, with around 80% occurring once and the leading ten covering roughly 1%. The sequenced sample was memory (CD45RA-) CD4+ T cells from blood. These TCRs come from a human donor in good health.

This clone was observed once. The CDR3 DNA reads TGTGCCAGCTCACCTTCCGGGACAAACTACGAGCAGTACTTC. It specifies CASSPSGTNYEQYF. The V call is TRBV18, the J call TRBJ2-7; possibly TRBD1 for D (6 bases). The CDR3 contains 14 residues. V shed 3 bases and J shed 3 bases, with 12 bases lying between them. Germline values: CDR1 KGHSH, CDR2 LQKENI.

This chain connects TRBV11-2 to TRBJ2-7, with D possibly TRBD2 on 6 matching bases. CDR3 length: 15 amino acids. V gave up 5 bases and J gave up 0 bases, with 14 bases separating them. Germline V lookup: CDR1 SGHAT, CDR2 FQNNGV. DNA of the CDR3: TGTGCCAGCAGCCGCGCGGGGTCTAGCTCCTACGAGCAGTACTTC. Its translation: CASSRAGSSSYEQYF.

This clone was counted a single time. This chain connects TRBV2 to TRBJ2-4; D unclear. Trimming took 4 bases from V and 5 from J, leaving 9 bases between them. This CDR3 is 13 amino acids long. Looked up from germline, CDR1 is SNHLY and CDR2 is FYNNEI. The DNA for the CDR3 is TGTGCCAGCAGTGTGGACGGCGAAAACATTCAGTACTTC. This translates into CASSVDGENIQYF.

The chain combines TRBV7-2 with TRBJ2-2; TRBD1 or TRBD2 may be the D gene (5 bases each). The germline gives CDR1 SGHTA, CDR2 FQGNSA. Trimming left V 5 bases short and J 6 bases short, with 13 bases between. The CDR3 length is 14 residues. The CDR3 protein is CASSPTGPAGELFF. Here the CDR3 DNA reads TGTGCCAGCAGCCCCACGGGACCAGCCGGGGAGCTGTTTTTT. Full variable domain (remainder filled in from reference TRBV7-2 and TRBJ2-2): GAGVSQSPSNKVTEKGKDVELRCDPISGHTALYWYRQSLGQGLEFLIYFQGNSAPDKSGLPSDRFSAERTGGSVSTLTIQRTQQEDSAVYLCASSPTGPAGELFFGEGSRLTVL.

V usage is TRBV5-1 and J usage is TRBJ2-3; 8 bases align to TRBD2. Germline V gene lookup returns CDR1 SGHRS and CDR2 YFSETQ. Trimming cost V 2 bases and J 0 bases; bases outside gene matches: 5. The CDR3 is 16 residues long. The CDR3 bases are TGCGCCAGCAGCTTAGAAGCGGGGGCTAGCACAGATACGCAGTATTTT. The encoded protein is CASSLEAGASTDTQYF.

J is TRBJ2-7 and V is TRBV11-3; 10 bases map to TRBD1. The germline V gene encodes CDR1 SGHNT and CDR2 YENEEA. After removal of 5 bases from V and 3 bases from J, the junction contained 7 bases not matched to a gene. CDR3 length equals 15 residues. The CDR3 reads CASSRPGQGLYEQYF. Written as DNA, the CDR3 is TGTGCCAGCAGCAGACCGGGACAGGGGCTCTACGAGCAGTACTTC. The full variable domain, with the rest looked up from reference TRBV11-3 and TRBJ2-7, is EAGVVQSPRYKIIEKKQPVAFWCNPISGHNTLYWYLQNLGQGPELLIRYENEEAVDDSQLPKDRFSAERLKGVDSTLKIQPAELGDSAVYLCASSRPGQGLYEQYFGPGTRLTVT.

The genes are TRBV15 and TRBJ2-1; TRBD2 matches 8 bases. Germline V CDR1 and CDR2: LNHNV, YYDKDF (reference sequence). The J segment lost 6 bases and the V segment lost 5 bases, leaving 6 bases of the junction unmatched. The CDR3 sequence is 14 residues long. CDR3 in DNA: TGTGCCACCAGCCCAGGGCGGGGGGTCAATGAGCAGTTCTTC. Its protein is CATSPGRGVNEQFF.

Here the CDR3 reads CASSQDGVTEQYF. DNA for the CDR3: TGTGCCAGCAGCCAAGATGGGGTAACCGAGCAGTACTTC. This chain uses TRBV4-2 with TRBJ2-7; D unclear. CDR1 is LGHNA, CDR2 YNFKEQ, per germline. The CDR3 covers 13 residues. The V and J ends lost 0 bases and 6 bases respectively, with 9 bases between them.

The V call is TRBV7-2, the J call TRBJ1-3; D possibly corresponds to TRBD1 (5 bases). Trimming pared 3 bases from V and 3 bases from J, leaving 9 bases between. The CDR3 contains 14 residues. From germline, CDR1 is SGHTA and CDR2 FQGNSA. Here the CDR3 reads CASSFGASGNTIYF. Here the CDR3 DNA reads TGTGCCAGCAGCTTTGGGGCTAGTGGAAACACCATATATTTT.

This chain connects TRBV19 to TRBJ2-2; 9 bases align to TRBD1. CDR1 and CDR2 from the germline V gene are LNHDA and SQIVND (reference sequence). CDR3 length: 14 amino acids. The trim removed 7 bases at V and 4 bases at J, leaving 4 bases unmatched. The CDR3 DNA reads TGTGCCAGTAAGAGGGACAGGGTCACCGGGGAGCTGTTTTTT. Protein: CASKRDRVTGELFF.

The chain has TRBV6-1 and TRBJ1-1; 8 nucleotides agree with TRBD1. The J segment lost 1 base and the V segment lost 4 bases, leaving 5 bases of the junction unmatched. The CDR3 covers 15 residues. Looked up from germline, CDR1 is MNHNS and CDR2 is SASEGT. CDR3 amino acids: CASSAGGGWNTEAFF. The CDR3 region has the DNA TGTGCCAGCAGTGCAGGGGGCGGTTGGAACACTGAAGCTTTCTTT.

This clone was counted a single time. The chain has TRBV28 and TRBJ1-2; D possibly corresponds to TRBD1 (6 bases). The CDR3 contains 11 residues. Germline CDR1 and CDR2: MDHEN and SYDVKM. The ends were cut back, 5 bases at V and 7 bases at J, with 8 bases in the middle. This CDR3 is CASSPGVGYTF. CDR3 sequence (DNA): TGTGCCAGCAGTCCAGGGGTTGGCTACACCTTC.

In its sample, this clone was seen a few times. The chain has TRBV5-1 and TRBJ1-5; 9 positions agree with TRBD1. The junction had 6 bases not matched to a gene; V was cut back by 0 bases and J by 8 bases. CDR3 length: 15 amino acids. Germline CDR1 reads SGHRS; CDR2 reads YFSETQ. CDR3 region: CASSLAGQGLEPQHF. For the CDR3, the DNA is TGCGCCAGCAGCTTGGCGGGACAGGGTTTGGAGCCCCAGCATTTT.

The chain has TRBV7-9 and TRBJ2-5, with TRBD2 matching over 7 bases. The CDR3 is made up of 16 amino acids. In germline, CDR1 is SEHNR, CDR2 FQNEAQ (reference sequence). The V segment lost 5 bases and the J segment 2 bases; nucleotides outside the gene matches: 11. The CDR3, as DNA: TGTGCCAGCAGCCTCAGCGGGGCGGGGCCACAAGAGACCCAGTACTTC. Encoded protein: CASSLSGAGPQETQYF. Drawing the rest from reference TRBV7-9 and TRBJ2-5, the complete variable domain is DTGVSQNPRHKITKRGQNVTFRCDPISEHNRLYWYRQTLGQGPEFLTYFQNEAQLEKSRLLSDRFSAERPKGSFSTLEIQRTEQGDSAMYLCASSLSGAGPQETQYFGPGTRLLVL.